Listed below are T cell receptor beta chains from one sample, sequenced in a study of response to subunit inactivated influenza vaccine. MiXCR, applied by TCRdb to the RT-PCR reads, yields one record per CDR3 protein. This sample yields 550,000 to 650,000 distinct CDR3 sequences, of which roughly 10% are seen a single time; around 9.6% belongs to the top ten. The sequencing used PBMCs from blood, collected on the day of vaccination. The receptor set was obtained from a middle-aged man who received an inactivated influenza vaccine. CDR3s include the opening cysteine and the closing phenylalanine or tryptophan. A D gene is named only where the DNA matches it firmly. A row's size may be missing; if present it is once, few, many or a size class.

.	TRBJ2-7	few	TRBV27	CASRRGGPGTALFTYEQYF	TGTGCCAGCAGACGCGGGGGTCCCGGGACAGCTCTCTTTACCTACGAGCAGTACTTC
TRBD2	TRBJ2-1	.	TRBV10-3	CATGLAGGGDEQFF	TGTGCCACGGGACTAGCGGGAGGCGGAGATGAGCAGTTCTTC
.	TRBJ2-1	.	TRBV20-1	CSASQAGYNEQFF	TGCAGTGCTAGTCAAGCGGGTTACAATGAGCAGTTCTTC
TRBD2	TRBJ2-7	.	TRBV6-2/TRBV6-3	CASSTTSGRAFYEQYF	TGTGCCAGCAGTACTACTAGCGGGAGGGCATTTTACGAGCAGTACTTC
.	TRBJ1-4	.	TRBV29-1	CSVPKEGETNEKLFF	TGCAGCGTTCCCAAGGAGGGTGAGACGAATGAAAAACTGTTTTTT
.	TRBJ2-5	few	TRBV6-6	CASSLEDGETQYF	TGTGCCAGCAGTCTGGAGGACGGAGAGACCCAGTACTTC
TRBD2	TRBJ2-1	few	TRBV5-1	CASSRTIAGGRLNEQFF	TGCGCCAGCAGCCGAACGATAGCGGGTGGACGTTTGAATGAGCAGTTCTTC
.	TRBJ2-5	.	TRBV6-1	CASSGGGRLQETQYF	TGTGCCAGCAGTGGGGGGGGCAGACTCCAAGAGACCCAGTACTTC
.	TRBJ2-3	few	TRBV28	CASSPDRFFTDTQYF	TGTGCCAGCAGTCCTGACAGGTTTTTCACAGATACGCAGTATTTT
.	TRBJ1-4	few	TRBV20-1	CSARDGTTNEKLFF	TGCAGTGCTAGGGACGGGACAACTAATGAAAAACTGTTTTTT
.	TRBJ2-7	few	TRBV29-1	CSVGQSSYEQYF	TGCAGCGTTGGACAGAGCTCCTACGAGCAGTACTTC
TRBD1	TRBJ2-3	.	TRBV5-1	CASSWPGQGPNGANWDTQYF	TGCGCCAGCAGCTGGCCGGGACAGGGGCCCAACGGGGCCAATTGGGATACGCAGTATTTT
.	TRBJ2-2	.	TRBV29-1	CSVDWGRPTGELFF	TGCAGCGTTGATTGGGGGCGCCCCACCGGGGAGCTGTTTTTT
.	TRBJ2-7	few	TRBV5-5	CASSLGSSGQVYEQYF	TGTGCCAGCAGCTTGGGGTCTTCGGGACAAGTCTACGAGCAGTACTTC
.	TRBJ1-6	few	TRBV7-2	CASGARVGSPLHF	TGTGCCAGCGGAGCGCGGGTCGGATCACCCCTCCACTTT
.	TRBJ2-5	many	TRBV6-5	CASSSPLTGEGETQYF	TGTGCCAGCAGTTCCCCCTTGACAGGGGAGGGGGAGACCCAGTACTTC
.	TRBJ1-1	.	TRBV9	CASSPGAGQADTEAFF	TGTGCCAGCAGCCCCGGGGCAGGGCAAGCTGACACTGAAGCTTTCTTT
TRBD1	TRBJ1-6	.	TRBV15	CATSRSGTENSPLHF	TGTGCCACCAGCAGATCTGGGACAGAGAATTCACCCCTCCACTTT
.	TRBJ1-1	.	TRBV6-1	CATQSWGGDTEAFF	TGTGCCACCCAATCTTGGGGGGGCGACACTGAAGCTTTCTTT
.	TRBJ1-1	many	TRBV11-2	CASSSPRVRGTEAFF	TGTGCCAGCAGCTCCCCTCGGGTAAGGGGCACTGAAGCTTTCTTT
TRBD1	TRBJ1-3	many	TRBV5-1	CASRLTGGNSGNTIYF	TGCGCCAGCAGATTGACAGGGGGCAATTCTGGAAACACCATATATTTT
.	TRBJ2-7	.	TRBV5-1	CASSLDRPPYEQYF	TGCGCCAGCAGCTTGGACAGGCCCCCCTACGAGCAGTACTTC
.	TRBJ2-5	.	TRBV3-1	CASSQDRATKYQETQYF	TGTGCCAGCAGCCAAGACAGGGCCACTAAATACCAAGAGACCCAGTACTTC
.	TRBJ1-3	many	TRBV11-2	CASSFEGNTIYF	TGTGCCAGCAGCTTTGAGGGAAACACCATATATTTT
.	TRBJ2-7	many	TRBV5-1	CASSPGVNPTYEQYF	TGCGCCAGCAGCCCGGGGGTAAATCCGACCTACGAGCAGTACTTC
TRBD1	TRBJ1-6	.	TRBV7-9	CASTKVDRAGSPLHF	TGTGCCAGCACCAAAGTGGACAGGGCCGGTTCACCCCTCCACTTT
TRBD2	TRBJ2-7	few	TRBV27	CASSPRTSGSVEQYF	TGTGCCAGCAGTCCGCGGACTAGCGGGAGCGTCGAGCAGTACTTC
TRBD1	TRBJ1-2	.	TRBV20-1	CSATSGTEINYGYTF	TGCAGTGCTACCTCCGGGACAGAAATTAACTATGGCTACACCTTC
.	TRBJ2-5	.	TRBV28	CASSLFNAGEETQYF	TGTGCCAGCAGTTTATTTAATGCAGGGGAAGAGACCCAGTACTTC
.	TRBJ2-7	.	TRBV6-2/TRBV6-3	CASSYDVYSYEQYF	TGTGCCAGCAGTTACGACGTCTACTCCTACGAGCAGTACTTC
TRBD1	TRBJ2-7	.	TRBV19	CASSSRGRAYEQYF	TGTGCCAGTAGTTCCAGGGGGCGAGCCTACGAGCAGTACTTC
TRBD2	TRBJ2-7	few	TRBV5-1	CASSSGTSGNTQYF	TGCGCCAGCAGCTCGGGGACTAGCGGGAATACGCAGTACTTC
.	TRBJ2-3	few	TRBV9	CASSVAGRDPITDTQYF	TGTGCCAGCAGCGTAGCCGGTAGGGATCCCATCACAGATACGCAGTATTTT
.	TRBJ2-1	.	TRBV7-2	CASSLSRGMNEQFF	TGTGCCAGCAGCTTATCCCGGGGCATGAATGAGCAGTTCTTC
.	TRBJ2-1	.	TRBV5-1	CASSSVPGRNGEQFF	TGCGCCAGCAGCTCGGTGCCGGGGCGTAACGGTGAGCAGTTCTTC